What follows is one T cell receptor beta chain and its context. The record originates from a study of T cell changes during pregnancy in multiple sclerosis. The data were produced by immunoSEQ multiplex PCR, yet TCRdb's version contains in-frame clones alone and is incomplete. In the table there are approximately 53,000 clones, 85% to 95% of which are singletons. The CDR3 spans 17 residues. Germline V gene lookup returns CDR1 SNHLY and CDR2 FYNNEI. V was clipped by 0 bases and J by 0 bases; unmatched bases: 2. The sample was CD4+ T cells from peripheral blood mononuclear cells, taken in the third trimester of pregnancy. This chain connects TRBV2 to TRBJ1-6; the match to TRBD1 covers 7 bases. This TCR was sampled from a female donor with multiple sclerosis, enrolled in a pregnancy study. CDR3 protein: CASSEATGSSYNSPLHF. In nucleotides, the CDR3 is TGTGCCAGCAGTGAAGCGACAGGGAGCTCCTATAATTCACCCCTCCACTTT.